These T cell receptor beta chains were read from a single sample in a study of T-cell memory formation after mild COVID-19. A single record per CDR3 protein comes from TCRdb applying MiXCR to the 5' RACE reads. The sample records fewer than 300,000 distinct CDR3 sequences, approximately 15% being singletons. The sample was PBMCs or a T cell subset sorted from them (not recorded which). Every receptor here comes from a man younger than 35 who had mild COVID-19 (a few samples of this study predate the infection). Cell type and time point are not known. Each CDR3 is given with its conserved first and last residue. D genes are given only for firm matches. Where a row states a size, it is once, few, many or the class of an expanded clone; other rows omit it.

V	J	D	size	CDR3	DNA
TRBV7-2	TRBJ2-1	TRBD1	few	CASSNRDRYNEQFF	TGTGCCAGCAGCAACCGGGACAGATACAATGAGCAGTTCTTC
TRBV7-9	TRBJ2-1	TRBD1	-	CASSSPGQGDNEQFF	TGTGCCAGCAGTTCACCGGGACAGGGGGACAATGAGCAGTTCTTC
TRBV12-3/TRBV12-4	TRBJ2-4	-	-	CASSFEGQNIQYF	TGTGCCAGCAGTTTTGAGGGACAAAACATTCAGTACTTC
TRBV7-2	TRBJ1-2	-	-	CASSLAPRVGYGYTF	TGTGCCAGCAGCTTAGCGCCCAGGGTGGGCTATGGCTACACCTTC
TRBV6-2/TRBV6-3	TRBJ1-2	-	few	CASSPQGRANYGYTF	TGTGCCAGCAGTCCCCAGGGACGAGCTAACTATGGCTACACCTTC
TRBV18	TRBJ2-5	TRBD1	-	CASSRTGTEETQYF	TGTGCCAGCTCACGAACCGGGACAGAAGAGACCCAGTACTTC
TRBV7-7	TRBJ1-1	-	-	CASSSAPYGMNTEAFF	TGTGCCAGCAGCTCAGCTCCCTATGGCATGAACACTGAAGCTTTCTTT
TRBV6-5	TRBJ2-3	-	-	CASKGQGRVGSRDTQYF	TGTGCCAGCAAAGGCCAGGGGAGGGTAGGGTCCAGAGATACGCAGTATTTT
TRBV11-2	TRBJ2-2	-	-	CASSPLSGATTGELFF	TGTGCCAGCAGCCCCTTGTCGGGGGCCACCACCGGGGAGCTGTTTTTT
TRBV19	TRBJ2-1	-	few	CASSIDAGNSNEQFF	TGTGCCAGTAGTATTGACGCCGGGAACTCCAATGAGCAGTTCTTC
TRBV18	TRBJ1-1	-	few	CASSPPAGVPTEAFF	TGTGCCAGCTCACCACCGGCAGGGGTGCCCACTGAAGCTTTCTTT
TRBV7-8	TRBJ1-1	-	few	CASSLTVSGAFF	TGTGCCAGCAGCTTAACGGTCTCAGGAGCTTTCTTT
TRBV7-8	TRBJ2-1	TRBD2	few	CASSLGAGGNNEQFF	TGTGCCAGCAGCTTAGGGGCGGGGGGAAACAATGAGCAGTTCTTC
TRBV30	TRBJ1-5	-	-	CAWEPGTNQPQHF	TGTGCCTGGGAGCCTGGGACAAATCAGCCCCAGCATTTT
TRBV7-9	TRBJ2-4	-	-	CASSLATGRNIQYF	TGTGCCAGCAGCTTAGCGACAGGCCGAAACATTCAGTACTTC
TRBV6-5	TRBJ2-3	-	-	CASRRGGGDTQYF	TGTGCCAGCAGAAGGGGGGGCGGGGATACGCAGTATTTT
TRBV5-4	TRBJ2-5	TRBD1	-	CASSDNPGQGKETQYF	TGTGCCAGCAGCGACAATCCCGGACAGGGGAAGGAGACCCAGTACTTC
TRBV10-3	TRBJ1-1	TRBD1	few	CAIGGQEYTEAFF	TGTGCCATCGGGGGACAGGAGTACACTGAAGCTTTCTTT
TRBV21-1	TRBJ1-6	-	-	CASSSPGGYNSPLHF	TGTGCCAGCAGCAGTCCGGGGGGTTACAATTCACCCCTCCACTTT
TRBV7-2	TRBJ1-1	-	many	CASSLRTPLNTEAFF	TGTGCCAGCAGCTTAAGGACCCCACTGAACACTGAAGCTTTCTTT
TRBV7-9	TRBJ2-3	-	few	CASRPRRMEDTQYF	TGTGCCAGCAGACCTAGAAGAATGGAAGATACGCAGTATTTT
TRBV6-5	TRBJ2-7	-	-	CASRNTLQGEQYF	TGTGCCAGCAGAAACACTCTACAGGGCGAGCAGTACTTC
TRBV29-1	TRBJ1-2	-	-	CSVDSRANYGYTF	TGCAGCGTTGACTCCAGGGCGAACTATGGCTACACCTTC
TRBV5-1	TRBJ2-7	-	-	CASSLVGVTYSYEQYF	TGCGCCAGCAGCTTGGTGGGGGTGACTTACTCCTACGAGCAGTACTTC
TRBV12-3/TRBV12-4	TRBJ2-5	-	-	CASSLGQSRETQYF	TGTGCCAGCAGCCTAGGACAGTCTCGGGAGACCCAGTACTTC
TRBV5-1	TRBJ2-5	-	-	CASSFGGRQETQYF	TGCGCCAGCAGCTTCGGGGGGCGGCAAGAGACCCAGTACTTC
TRBV15	TRBJ2-1	-	many	CATSRDRDTYNEQFF	TGTGCCACCAGCAGAGACCGGGACACCTACAATGAGCAGTTCTTC
TRBV11-2	TRBJ2-2	-	once	CASNYAGEGNTGELFF	TGTGCCAGCAACTACGCAGGGGAAGGGAACACCGGGGAGCTGTTTTTT
TRBV9	TRBJ2-6	-	-	CASSVGAGANVLTF	TGTGCCAGCAGCGTAGGGGCTGGGGCCAACGTCCTGACTTTC
TRBV6-1	TRBJ1-5	-	-	CASSEARGIYQPQHF	TGTGCCAGCAGTGAAGCTCGGGGGATCTATCAGCCCCAGCATTTT
TRBV27	TRBJ1-1	-	many	CASSLRGSDTEAFF	TGTGCCAGCAGTTTAAGGGGGTCGGACACTGAAGCTTTCTTT
TRBV7-7	TRBJ2-1	TRBD2	-	CASSLSGTSGENEQFF	TGTGCCAGCAGCTTATCCGGGACTAGCGGGGAGAATGAGCAGTTCTTC
TRBV5-1	TRBJ2-3	-	many	CASSEQVGDTQYF	TGCGCCAGCAGCGAGCAGGTTGGAGATACGCAGTATTTT
TRBV10-2	TRBJ2-5	-	-	CASSEQAGETQYF	TGCGCCAGCAGTGAACAGGCGGGGGAGACCCAGTACTTC
TRBV4-3	TRBJ2-5	-	many	CASSQDWRETQYF	TGCGCCAGCAGCCAAGATTGGCGGGAGACCCAGTACTTC
TRBV7-2	TRBJ1-6	-	-	CASRERQEYNSPLHF	TGTGCCAGCAGAGAACGACAGGAGTATAATTCACCCCTCCACTTT
TRBV21-1	TRBJ1-4	-	-	CAIPGPGSEKLFF	TGTGCCATACCGGGACCCGGGAGTGAAAAACTGTTTTTT
TRBV7-6	TRBJ2-2	-	few	CASSLAAGATTGELFF	TGTGCCAGCAGCTTAGCCGCGGGGGCGACCACCGGGGAGCTGTTTTTT
TRBV12-3/TRBV12-4	TRBJ2-1	-	-	CASGLTVKDGDEQFF	TGTGCCAGCGGCCTGACGGTTAAGGATGGGGATGAGCAGTTCTTC
TRBV7-9	TRBJ1-6	-	few	CASSFGGRNSPLHF	TGTGCCAGCAGCTTTGGGGGCCGGAATTCACCCCTCCACTTT
TRBV11-2	TRBJ2-2	TRBD1	-	CASSPAHGTANTGELFF	TGTGCCAGCAGTCCAGCTCATGGGACAGCGAACACCGGGGAGCTGTTTTTT
TRBV11-2	TRBJ1-2	-	-	CASSTIRDPTRGYGYTF	TGTGCCAGCAGCACTATCCGGGACCCGACCAGAGGCTATGGCTACACCTTC
TRBV7-6	TRBJ2-5	-	few	CASSLELLQTQYF	TGTGCCAGCAGCTTAGAACTGCTTCAGACCCAGTACTTC
TRBV7-9	TRBJ2-3	TRBD2	many	CASSLAEAGADTQYF	TGTGCCAGCAGCTTAGCGGAAGCGGGGGCTGATACGCAGTATTTT
TRBV9	TRBJ2-2	-	many	CASSVVWGSGELFF	TGTGCCAGCAGCGTAGTTTGGGGCTCCGGGGAGCTGTTTTTT
TRBV7-2	TRBJ2-3	-	-	CASSRGGGGQVTQYF	TGTGCCAGCAGCCGAGGGGGTGGGGGCCAGGTTACGCAGTATTTT
TRBV4-3	TRBJ2-1	-	few	CASSQALGARYNEQFF	TGCGCCAGCAGCCAAGCTCTAGGGGCGCGCTACAATGAGCAGTTCTTC
TRBV7-2	TRBJ2-6	-	few	CASSSAPRGLRANVLTF	TGTGCCAGCAGCTCTGCCCCGAGGGGCCTCCGGGCCAACGTCCTGACTTTC
TRBV5-1	TRBJ2-7	-	few	CASSLADNYYEQYF	TGCGCCAGCAGCTTAGCAGACAACTACTACGAGCAGTACTTC
TRBV5-1	TRBJ2-7	-	-	CASSLGTPNNPPVSYEQYF	TGCGCCAGCAGCCTCGGGACTCCCAATAACCCACCCGTCTCCTACGAGCAGTACTTC
TRBV20-1	TRBJ2-5	TRBD1	-	CSARRQGRETQYF	TGCAGTGCTCGCCGACAGGGAAGAGAGACCCAGTACTTC
TRBV7-8	TRBJ2-1	-	many	CASSLRGSYNEQFF	TGTGCCAGCAGCTTAAGGGGCTCCTACAATGAGCAGTTCTTC
TRBV25-1	TRBJ1-1	-	few	CASNVDDTEAFF	TGTGCCAGTAACGTCGATGACACTGAAGCTTTCTTT
TRBV7-8	TRBJ2-1	TRBD2	many	CASSLGTSGANEQFF	TGTGCCAGCAGCTTAGGGACTAGCGGGGCGAATGAGCAGTTCTTC
TRBV3-1	TRBJ2-1	TRBD2	many	CASSQRTSYNEQFF	TGTGCCAGCAGCCAAAGGACTAGCTACAATGAGCAGTTCTTC
TRBV7-9	TRBJ1-1	TRBD1	-	CASSLGLPGQRISLEAFF	TGTGCCAGCAGCTTGGGGCTACCGGGACAGAGAATCTCCTTGGAAGCTTTCTTT
TRBV25-1	TRBJ1-6	TRBD1	-	CASSDRGHSPLHF	TGTGCCAGCAGTGACAGGGGGCACTCACCCCTCCACTTT
TRBV7-9	TRBJ1-1	TRBD1	-	CASSLVLDRAKGDTEAFF	TGTGCCAGCAGCTTAGTTCTGGACAGGGCAAAGGGGGACACTGAAGCTTTCTTT
TRBV5-1	TRBJ1-2	-	few	CASSLGFGNTHGYTF	TGCGCCAGCAGCTTGGGGTTTGGGAACACCCATGGCTACACCTTC
TRBV20-1	TRBJ2-5	-	few	CSARDSGPGETQYF	TGCAGTGCTAGAGATTCAGGCCCAGGGGAGACCCAGTACTTC